A single sample is the source of the 30 T cell receptor beta chains below, sequenced in a study of Ad26.COV2.S vaccination and SARS-CoV-2 variants. The assay was immunoSEQ multiplex PCR, and TCRdb's table has in-frame clones only and misses some. This sample has 400,000 to 500,000 clones, with around 87% found just once. Treatment described: about 20 received Ad26.COV2.S at low or high dose, single or two shots; roughly five received placebo; per-sample allocation not given. Material that was analyzed had been drawn on day 63 after the first vaccine or placebo injection. Sequencing was performed on peripheral blood, taken in a trial of Ad26.COV2.S vaccine versus placebo. All receptors come from a person between 18 and 60 years old who received the Ad26.COV2.S COVID-19 vaccine or a placebo.

The J gene is TRBJ2-2, the V gene TRBV19; D might be TRBD1 (5 bases). Trimming cost V 5 bases and J 4 bases, with 17 bases left between them. The CDR3 contains 16 residues. CDR1 LNHDA and CDR2 SQIVND come from the germline V gene (reference sequence). The CDR3 DNA is TGTGCCAGTAGTGGGATAGGGTTTCAGGGCACCGGGGAGCTGTTTTTT. This translates into CASSGIGFQGTGELFF.

This chain joins TRBV4-1 and TRBJ1-4; no clear D. The CDR3 runs to 17 residues. V lost 3 bases to trimming and J lost 0 bases, with 14 bases between them. Looked up from germline, CDR1 is MGHRA and CDR2 is YSYEKL. The CDR3 here is CASSHPRRSATNEKLFF. CDR3 in DNA: TGCGCCAGCAGCCACCCCAGGAGAAGTGCAACTAATGAAAAACTGTTTTTT.

The rearrangement uses TRBV10-3 and TRBJ2-7, with TRBD2 matching 11 bases. Germline-derived CDR1 and CDR2 are ENHRY and SYGVKD. The CDR3 has 15 amino acids. V lost 5 bases, J lost 0 bases, and 3 bases stayed unmatched. The chain's CDR3 is CAISRLAGTSYEQYF. The CDR3 DNA sequence: TGTGCCATCAGTAGACTAGCGGGGACCTCCTACGAGCAGTACTTC.

The rearrangement joins TRBV6-5 to TRBJ2-7; 9 bases line up with TRBD1. This CDR3 region has 16 residues. After removal of 4 bases from V and 6 bases from J, the junction contained 13 bases not matched to a gene. Germline loops: CDR1 MNHEY, CDR2 SVGAGI. The CDR3 region is CASSSKPGQGRVEQYF. CDR3 nucleotide sequence: TGTGCCAGCAGTTCCAAACCGGGACAGGGAAGGGTCGAGCAGTACTTC.

CDR3 protein: CASSPRTGENYGYTF. The CDR3 DNA reads as TGTGCCAGCAGCCCGCGGACAGGGGAGAACTATGGCTACACCTTC. The V call is TRBV27, the J call TRBJ1-2; 9 nucleotides line up with TRBD1. The junction had 7 bases not matched to a gene; V was cut back by 6 bases and J by 2 bases. The CDR3 is made up of 15 amino acids. Germline CDR1 MNHEY, CDR2 SMNVEV (reference sequence).

The V and J genes are TRBV10-3 and TRBJ1-2; D uncertain. The CDR3 loop spans 11 amino acids. Germline CDR1 and CDR2: ENHRY and SYGVKD. Between the trimmed V and J ends, which lost 2 bases and 7 bases, there was a span of 5 bases. Written as DNA, the CDR3 is TGTGCCATCAGTGAGGTTTCTGGCTACACCTTC. As protein: CAISEVSGYTF.

The CDR3 protein is CASSQEEGAGVTYQETQYF. For the CDR3, the DNA is TGTGCCAGCAGCCAAGAAGAAGGAGCGGGGGTGACGTACCAAGAGACCCAGTACTTC. V and J are TRBV4-2 and TRBJ2-5, with 8 nucleotides matching TRBD2. After removal of 0 bases from V and 0 bases from J, the junction contained 12 bases not matched to a gene. There are 19 residues in the CDR3. CDR1 and CDR2 (germline): LGHNA, YNFKEQ.

This chain joins TRBV11-2 and TRBJ1-5; D is undetermined. The CDR3 runs 14 residues. Germline V gene lookup returns CDR1 SGHAT and CDR2 FQNNGV. V shed 1 base and J shed 3 bases, with 7 bases lying between them. The CDR3 DNA reads TGTGCCAGCAGCTTAGGGCCGATCAATCAGCCCCAGCATTTT. The encoded protein is CASSLGPINQPQHF.

The chain has TRBV9 and TRBJ2-5, with D maybe TRBD1 (6 bases). V lost 0 bases to trimming and J lost 0 bases, with 12 bases between them. Germline V gene sequence: CDR1 SGDLS, CDR2 YYNGEE. The CDR3 sequence is 16 residues long. The CDR3 spells CASSVGQGRYQETQYF. The DNA for the CDR3 is TGTGCCAGCAGCGTAGGCCAGGGGCGTTACCAAGAGACCCAGTACTTC. Full variable domain (remainder filled in from reference TRBV9 and TRBJ2-5): DSGVTQTPKHLITATGQRVTLRCSPRSGDLSVYWYQQSLDQGLQFLIQYYNGEERAKGNILERFSAQQFPDLHSELNLSSLELGDSALYFCASSVGQGRYQETQYFGPGTRLLVL.

The chain joins TRBV6-5 to TRBJ2-7; 9 nucleotides line up with TRBD1. J was trimmed by 4 bases and V by 7 bases; bases with no gene match: 8. The CDR3 extends over 14 amino acids. CDR1 MNHEY and CDR2 SVGAGI come from the germline V gene. CDR3 sequence: CASNLDRGVYEQYF. CDR3 DNA: TGTGCCAGCAATCTGGACAGGGGCGTTTACGAGCAGTACTTC.

The J gene is TRBJ2-7, the V gene TRBV6-7; D is perhaps TRBD1 (6 bases). TRBV6-7 is treated as an ORF (open reading frame) with a function not yet certain. The CDR3 has 13 residues. The germline V and J ends were trimmed by 2 bases and 5 bases, with 10 bases remaining between them. CDR3 sequence: CASSYQTGHEQYF. The CDR3 DNA reads TGTGCCAGCAGTTACCAAACAGGGCACGAGCAGTACTTC.

This clone was observed once. The V and J genes are TRBV12-3 or TRBV12-4 and TRBJ2-3; D is unclear. There are 12 residues in the CDR3. Trimming took 6 bases from V and 10 from J, leaving 14 bases between them. CDR3 bases: TGTGCCAGCAGAAAAACTCCCCCAGCGCAGTATTTT. The encoded protein is CASRKTPPAQYF.

The rearrangement joins TRBV7-2 to TRBJ2-7; D uncertain. Trimming shortened V by 5 bases and J by 2 bases, and 16 bases separated the two germline ends. The CDR3 contains 15 residues. Germline V gives CDR1 SGHTA, CDR2 FQGNSA. The CDR3 loop reads CASSRFLAEAYEQYF. The CDR3 nucleotides read TGTGCCAGCAGCCGCTTTCTGGCTGAGGCCTACGAGCAGTACTTC.

The V call is TRBV7-9, the J call TRBJ1-1; 9 bases are a match to TRBD1. V trimming: 5 bases; J trimming: 6 bases; junction bases outside the gene matches: 4. The CDR3 contains 13 residues. Germline V gene lookup returns CDR1 SEHNR and CDR2 FQNEAQ (reference sequence). The CDR3 here is CASSGQGFAEAFF. In nucleotides, the CDR3 is TGTGCCAGCAGCGGACAGGGGTTCGCTGAAGCTTTCTTT.

This clone was picked up one time. The rearrangement uses TRBV7-2 and TRBJ1-2; D ambiguous. Germline CDR1 reads SGHTA; CDR2 reads FQGNSA. The CDR3 is 13 amino acids. Deletions cut 0 bases from V and 4 bases from J, with 6 bases between. CDR3 loop: CASSLARSYGYTF. CDR3 sequence (DNA): TGTGCCAGCAGCTTAGCGAGGAGCTATGGCTACACCTTC.

The chain couples TRBV6-5 to TRBJ2-1; 8 nucleotides line up with TRBD1. Per germline, CDR1 MNHEY and CDR2 SVGAGI. Trimming took 6 bases from V and 2 from J; bases not matched to a gene: 6. The CDR3 spans 15 residues. The DNA of the CDR3 is TGTGCCAGCAGGATTGGGACAGGAGCCTACAATGAGCAGTTCTTC. It codes for CASRIGTGAYNEQFF.

This chain joins TRBV19 and TRBJ1-2; D gene ambiguous. The CDR3 is made up of 12 amino acids. In germline, CDR1 is LNHDA, CDR2 SQIVND (reference sequence). Trimming pared 3 bases from V and 7 bases from J, leaving 9 bases between. CDR3 sequence: CASSMLGIGYTF. The CDR3 DNA reads as TGTGCCAGTAGTATGCTCGGAATTGGCTACACCTTC.

The V and J genes are TRBV11-3 and TRBJ1-6, with D unresolved. V lost 4 bases and J 2 bases, leaving 12 bases between the germline ends. The CDR3 sequence is 16 residues long. CDR1 is SGHNT and CDR2 is YENEEA in the germline V gene. CDR3 bases: TGTGCCAGCAGCTCACCGGCGGGGACCTATAATTCACCCCTCCACTTT. Amino acid sequence: CASSSPAGTYNSPLHF.

The chain uses TRBV19 and TRBJ2-7, with D unclear. The germline V and J ends were trimmed by 2 bases and 5 bases, with 13 bases remaining between them. The CDR3 has 14 residues. Germline V gene sequence: CDR1 LNHDA, CDR2 SQIVND (reference sequence). The CDR3, as DNA: TGTGCCAGTAGTATAAGGCAGATGAGCAACGAGCAGTACTTC. Encoded protein: CASSIRQMSNEQYF.

This clone was found once. This chain links TRBV5-8 with TRBJ2-7, with D unresolved. Per germline, CDR1 SGHTS and CDR2 YDEGEE. Between the trimmed V and J ends, which lost 0 bases and 4 bases, there was a span of 11 bases. The CDR3 length is 14 residues. The CDR3 DNA follows: TGTGCCAGCAGCTTGGTCTGGGGTGGGTACGAGCAGTACTTC. It codes for CASSLVWGGYEQYF.

The rearrangement links TRBV19 to TRBJ2-7; possible D gene TRBD1, 6 bases. CDR3 length: 13 amino acids. V lost 5 bases and J lost 3, with 11 bases in between. The germline CDR1 and CDR2 sequences are LNHDA and SQIVND (reference sequence). As DNA, the CDR3 is TGTGCCAGTAGTCAAACAGGGAGCTACGAGCAGTACTTC. Amino acids: CASSQTGSYEQYF.

This chain joins TRBV11-2 and TRBJ1-3, with D possibly TRBD1 on 5 matching bases. The V gene lost 3 bases and the J gene lost 2 bases, with 8 bases spanning the gap. Germline V gives CDR1 SGHAT, CDR2 FQNNGV. The CDR3 has 14 residues. The CDR3 DNA sequence: TGTGCCAGCAGCTTTGAGGGGCCTGGAAACACCATATATTTT. It is translated as CASSFEGPGNTIYF.

The chain recombines TRBV5-6 with TRBJ2-1; D perhaps matches TRBD2 (5 bases). With 4 bases removed from V and 8 bases from J, the gap between germline ends came to 25 bases. The CDR3 runs to 17 residues. The germline gives CDR1 SGHDT, CDR2 YYEEEE. CDR3 nucleotide sequence: TGTGCCAGCAGCGTGGTTGCCCGGGGTCCTCCGGGGTATGAGCAGTTCTTC. As protein: CASSVVARGPPGYEQFF.

The chain is built from TRBV6-2 or TRBV6-3 and TRBJ2-1; the D gene could be TRBD1 or TRBD2 (6 bases each). There are 17 residues in the CDR3. Germline values: CDR1 MNHEY, CDR2 SVGEGT. The V end was cut by 6 bases, the J end by 0 bases, with 18 bases between. CDR3 amino acids: CASSSGRDKSSYNEQFF. The CDR3 bases are TGTGCCAGCAGCTCCGGGCGGGACAAGAGCTCCTACAATGAGCAGTTCTTC.

This clone was picked up one time. The genes are TRBV30 and TRBJ1-5; D is uncertain. Trimming cost V 2 bases and J 4 bases, with 9 bases left between them. Germline CDR1 GTSNPN, CDR2 SVGIG (reference sequence). This CDR3 is 13 amino acids long. The CDR3 region has the DNA TGTGCCTGGAGTCTTCGTGGGAATCAGCCCCAGCATTTT. It codes for CAWSLRGNQPQHF.

This chain uses TRBV5-5 with TRBJ2-3; 7 bases align to TRBD2. The germline gives CDR1 SGHKS, CDR2 YYEKEE (reference sequence). CDR3 length: 16 amino acids. V shed 0 bases, J shed 6 bases, and the junction held 10 bases outside the gene matches. CDR3 sequence (DNA): TGTGCCAGCAGCTTGGATGGAGCGGGGACGAGGGATACGCAGTATTTT. Protein product: CASSLDGAGTRDTQYF.

As for this clone: This sample also contains other DNA sequences that code for the same CDR3. The CDR3: CASSRDGNTEAFF. The CDR3 bases are TGTGCCAGCAGTAGAGACGGCAACACTGAAGCTTTCTTT. V and J are TRBV28 and TRBJ1-1; D unclear. The CDR3 spans 13 residues. V gave up 5 bases and J gave up 2 bases, with 9 bases separating them. Germline V lookup: CDR1 MDHEN, CDR2 SYDVKM.

The chain uses TRBV5-4 and TRBJ1-4; D is ambiguous. CDR1 SGHNT and CDR2 YYREEE come from the germline V gene (reference sequence). The V end was cut by 6 bases, the J end by 3 bases, with 18 bases between. There are 16 residues in the CDR3. The CDR3 DNA follows: TGTGCCAGCAAGGCCGAGACTGGAGAGCCTAATGAAAAACTGTTTTTT. Amino acid sequence: CASKAETGEPNEKLFF.

V is TRBV13 and J is TRBJ2-5; TRBD2 agrees at 7 bases. CDR1 is PRHDT and CDR2 is FYEKMQ in the germline V gene (reference sequence). V was clipped by 5 bases and J by 0 bases; unmatched bases: 0. The CDR3 runs 13 residues. This CDR3 reads CASSRGDQETQYF. The CDR3 DNA follows: TGTGCCAGCAGCCGGGGGGACCAAGAGACCCAGTACTTC.

The chain employs TRBV5-1 and TRBJ2-4; D unclear. The V gene lost 4 bases and the J gene lost 8 bases, with 13 bases spanning the gap. The CDR3 loop spans 13 amino acids. Germline CDR1 SGHRS, CDR2 YFSETQ. This CDR3 is CASSAWSGYIQYF. CDR3 sequence (DNA): TGCGCCAGCAGCGCCTGGAGTGGGTACATTCAGTACTTC.